Below, 21 T cell receptor beta chains from the same sample are listed, as sequenced in a study of blood T cell repertoires in COVID-19. The data were produced by immunoSEQ multiplex PCR, yet TCRdb's version contains in-frame clones alone and is incomplete. The data show about 140,000 clones, with about four fifths seen just once and around 8.6% held by the top ten. The sequenced sample consisted of peripheral blood. The source of these receptors is a human donor in a cohort sampled during active COVID-19.

This sequence joins TRBV7-9 and TRBJ2-7, with D perhaps matching TRBD1 (5 bases). The germline gives CDR1 SEHNR, CDR2 FQNEAQ (reference sequence). The V end was cut by 4 bases, the J end by 5 bases, with 18 bases between. The CDR3 totals 15 residues. The CDR3 coding sequence is TGTGCCAGCAGCTCGTCCAACACAGGCGGTAACGAGCAGTACTTC. Its translation: CASSSSNTGGNEQYF. The whole variable domain, filled in from reference TRBV7-9 and TRBJ2-7, reads DTGVSQNPRHKITKRGQNVTFRCDPISEHNRLYWYRQTLGQGPEFLTYFQNEAQLEKSRLLSDRFSAERPKGSFSTLEIQRTEQGDSAMYLCASSSSNTGGNEQYFGPGTRLTVT.

This clone was counted a single time. J is TRBJ1-6 and V is TRBV5-1; 7 positions match TRBD1. Trimming removed 0 bases from V and 8 bases from J; junction bases left unmatched: 5. The CDR3 spans 15 residues. Per germline, CDR1 SGHRS and CDR2 YFSETQ. The CDR3, as DNA: TGCGCCAGCAGCTTGGCCGGACAGGTTTATTCACCCCTCCACTTT. It encodes CASSLAGQVYSPLHF.

The V and J genes are TRBV19 and TRBJ2-3, with 7 bases matching TRBD1. The germline CDR1 and CDR2 sequences are LNHDA and SQIVND (reference sequence). This CDR3 has 15 amino acids. With 4 bases clipped from V and 4 bases from J, the junction kept 8 bases outside the gene matches. CDR3 residues: CASSTKQGLADTQYF. The CDR3, as DNA: TGTGCCAGTAGTACTAAACAGGGGTTGGCAGATACGCAGTATTTT.

This clone has only a few counts. The chain couples TRBV5-8 to TRBJ1-5; 7 nucleotides line up with TRBD1. Germline V gene data show CDR1 as SGHTS and CDR2 as YDEGEE. This CDR3 spans 16 amino acids. V lost 2 bases to trimming and J lost 3 bases; unmatched junction nucleotides: 8. The CDR3 sequence is CASSFPPGQDNQPQHF. The CDR3 nucleotides read TGTGCCAGCAGCTTTCCCCCCGGACAGGACAATCAGCCCCAGCATTTT.

The chain employs TRBV19 and TRBJ2-7; 7 bases are shared with TRBD1. The CDR3 has 14 amino acids. The J segment lost 0 bases and the V segment lost 6 bases, leaving 5 bases of the junction unmatched. Germline V gene lookup returns CDR1 LNHDA and CDR2 SQIVND (reference sequence). CDR3 in DNA: TGTGCCAGTAGCCCGGGACAGTCCTCCTACGAGCAGTACTTC. Translation gives CASSPGQSSYEQYF.

CDR3: CSVEGARVHNEQFF. CDR3 coding DNA: TGCAGCGTTGAAGGGGCGCGGGTGCACAATGAGCAGTTCTTC. The V gene is TRBV29-1, the J gene TRBJ2-1, with D possibly TRBD2 on 5 matching bases. With 1 base removed from V and 5 bases from J, the gap between germline ends came to 12 bases. The CDR3 is 14 residues long. CDR1 and CDR2 (germline): SQVTM, ANQGSEA.

This clone is a singleton in its sample. The chain joins TRBV28 to TRBJ2-7; perhaps TRBD2 as D (6 bases). V was trimmed by 5 bases and J by 4 bases, leaving 15 bases between them. This CDR3 comprises 14 residues. Germline CDR1 and CDR2: MDHEN and SYDVKM. CDR3: CASSGEEGLYEQYF. The CDR3 bases are TGTGCCAGCAGTGGGGAGGAGGGGCTATACGAGCAGTACTTC.

The genes are TRBV28 and TRBJ1-2, with 9 positions matching TRBD1. This CDR3 contains 14 residues. V lost 4 bases to trimming and J lost 8 bases; unmatched junction nucleotides: 8. Looked up from germline, CDR1 is MDHEN and CDR2 is SYDVKM. CDR3 nucleotides: TGTGCCAGCAGTTCGTCGGGACAGGGAAAAGGCTACACCTTC. Translated, it gives CASSSSGQGKGYTF.

This chain joins TRBV7-9 and TRBJ2-3, with a weak D call TRBD1 (5 bases). The germline V and J ends were trimmed by 5 bases and 0 bases, with 12 bases remaining between them. Looked up from germline, CDR1 is SEHNR and CDR2 is FQNEAQ (reference sequence). The CDR3 covers 15 residues. CDR3 amino acids: CASSATRQSTDTQYF. The CDR3 bases are TGTGCCAGCAGCGCTACAAGACAGAGCACAGATACGCAGTATTTT.

The chain joins TRBV18 to TRBJ1-2, with no clear D. Germline assignment: CDR1 KGHSH and CDR2 LQKENI. There are 15 residues in the CDR3. Trimming stripped 2 bases from V and 1 base from J, with 11 bases between. DNA of the CDR3: TGTGCCAGCTCACCAGGCCAGGAAATTAACTATGGCTACACCTTC. Protein sequence: CASSPGQEINYGYTF.

The chain links TRBV6-4 to TRBJ2-1; unclear D gene. Germline V CDR1 and CDR2: MRHNA, SNTAGT. The CDR3 consists of 9 residues. V lost 7 bases, J lost 9 bases, and 4 bases lay in between. The CDR3 DNA reads as TGTGCCAGCACCCTTGAGCAGTTCTTC. It codes for CASTLEQFF.

This clone occurred once. The CDR3 is CASSYSAYEQYF. Written as DNA, the CDR3 is TGTGCCAGCAGTTACTCAGCGTACGAGCAGTACTTC. J is TRBJ2-7 and V is TRBV6-5; the D is unclear. This CDR3 is built from 12 residues. Germline-derived CDR1 and CDR2 are MNHEY and SVGAGI. V was shortened by 0 bases and J by 4 bases, with 4 bases between the two germline ends.

The CDR3 coding sequence is TGCAGCGTCGGGACACCGGACACTGAAGCTTTCTTT. Translation gives CSVGTPDTEAFF. The chain couples TRBV29-1 to TRBJ1-1; maybe TRBD1 (6 bases). The CDR3 is 12 amino acids. Looked up from germline, CDR1 is SQVTM and CDR2 is ANQGSEA. Trimming left V 6 bases short and J 3 bases short, with 11 bases between.

The chain uses TRBV27 and TRBJ1-5, with 8 bases that match TRBD1. This CDR3 contains 16 residues. Trimming at V came to 0 bases and at J to 6 bases, leaving 7 bases not matched to a gene. CDR1 and CDR2 (germline): MNHEY, SMNVEV (reference sequence). CDR3 nucleotide sequence: TGTGCCAGCAGTTTATCCAGGACAGGGACCCCTCAGCCCCAGCATTTT. Translation: CASSLSRTGTPQPQHF.

CDR3 loop: CASSALTGSRAAYYEQYF. CDR3 in DNA: TGTGCCAGCAGTGCACTAACAGGGAGTAGGGCGGCCTACTACGAGCAGTACTTC. The chain uses TRBV27 and TRBJ2-7; D is perhaps TRBD1 (6 bases). The CDR3 is 18 amino acids. CDR1 MNHEY and CDR2 SMNVEV come from the germline V gene (reference sequence). The V gene lost 5 bases and the J gene lost 3 bases, with 26 bases spanning the gap.

J is TRBJ2-1 and V is TRBV5-1; 9 nucleotides match TRBD1. Losses at the gene ends were 0 bases for V and 5 bases for J; bases not matched to a gene: 6. CDR3 size: 16 residues. The germline V gene has CDR1 SGHRS and CDR2 YFSETQ. In DNA, the CDR3 is TGCGCCAGCAGCTTGGGGGACAGGGTAGGTAACAATGAGCAGTTCTTC. This encodes CASSLGDRVGNNEQFF.

The gene calls are TRBV5-1 and TRBJ2-3, with TRBD1 matching over 7 bases. V shed 7 bases, J shed 5 bases, and the junction held 7 bases outside the gene matches. Germline V gives CDR1 SGHRS, CDR2 YFSETQ. CDR3 length: 13 amino acids. CDR3 residues: CASVKGAEDTQYF. The CDR3 DNA sequence: TGCGCCAGCGTTAAGGGGGCGGAAGATACGCAGTATTTT.

The rearrangement links TRBV19 to TRBJ2-3, with D perhaps matching TRBD2 (6 bases). Trimming left V 10 bases short and J 2 bases short, with 16 bases between. The CDR3 loop spans 14 amino acids. The germline CDR1 and CDR2 sequences are LNHDA and SQIVND (reference sequence). The CDR3 DNA is TGTGCCACCATCTCCGGGGGTACCACAGATACGCAGTATTTT. It translates to CATISGGTTDTQYF. Complete variable domain (other parts from reference TRBV19 and TRBJ2-3): DGGITQSPKYLFRKEGQNVTLSCEQNLNHDAMYWYRQDPGQGLRLIYYSQIVNDFQKGDIAEGYSVSREKKESFPLTVTSAQKNPTAFYLCATISGGTTDTQYFGPGTRLTVL.

The chain employs TRBV2 and TRBJ2-7; TRBD1 aligns across 7 bases. Germline-derived CDR1 and CDR2 are SNHLY and FYNNEI. CDR3 length equals 16 residues. V lost 7 bases to trimming and J lost 5 bases; unmatched junction nucleotides: 17. The CDR3 coding sequence is TGTGCCAGCATGACAGGGTTCTCTGAATGGGCTAACGAGCAGTACTTC. This encodes CASMTGFSEWANEQYF.

The chain combines TRBV9 with TRBJ2-3; 12 bases map to TRBD2. The germline V gene has CDR1 SGDLS and CDR2 YYNGEE. This CDR3 spans 16 amino acids. V trimming: 3 bases; J trimming: 1 base; junction bases outside the gene matches: 3. CDR3 region: CASSGRLAGGTDTQYF. Here the CDR3 DNA reads TGTGCCAGCAGCGGGAGACTAGCGGGGGGCACAGATACGCAGTATTTT.

This clone appeared many times. This rearrangement joins TRBV10-3 to TRBJ2-7; TRBD2 might be the D (5 bases). The CDR3 sequence is 14 residues long. V was cut by 4 bases and J by 6 bases, with 16 bases left in between. Per the germline V gene, CDR1 is ENHRY and CDR2 is SYGVKD. DNA for the CDR3: TGTGCCATCAGTGTTGGACTCCCGGTGGCCGAGCAGTACTTC. Its translation: CAISVGLPVAEQYF.